The clone carrying this TCR beta chain was observed once. Clones were read by immunoSEQ multiplex PCR, and TCRdb kept only the in-frame ones, dropping some. The table shows approximately 260,000 clones, with 75% to 90% occurring only once. With 4 bases removed from V and 0 bases from J, the gap between germline ends came to 7 bases. CDR3 length: 14 residues. Looked up from germline, CDR1 is LGHNA and CDR2 is YNFKEQ. The source of the sample is a study of blood T cell repertoires in COVID-19. The sample was peripheral blood. The origin of this receptor is a human donor in a cohort sampled during active COVID-19. J is TRBJ1-5 and V is TRBV4-2; D unresolved. DNA of the CDR3: TGTGCCAGCAGCCCCACTCCTAGCAATCAGCCCCAGCATTTT. Amino acid sequence: CASSPTPSNQPQHF.